The clone carrying this T cell receptor (beta chain) was seen just once. The CDR3 has 12 residues. Germline loops: CDR1 SGHTA, CDR2 FQGTGA. The V end was cut by 3 bases, the J end by 6 bases, with 9 bases between. The sample is drawn from a study of T cell changes during pregnancy in multiple sclerosis. Measured with immunoSEQ multiplex PCR; TCRdb has only the in-frame clones, and not every one. The sample holds 50,000 or so clones, more than 80% seen once. The sample here was CD8+ T cells from peripheral blood mononuclear cells, taken in the second trimester of pregnancy. The rearrangement links TRBV7-3 to TRBJ2-7; D gene ambiguous. This sequence originates from a female donor with multiple sclerosis, enrolled in a pregnancy study. The CDR3 sequence is CASSFYSVEQYF. The CDR3 DNA follows: TGTGCCAGCAGCTTTTATTCCGTCGAGCAGTACTTC.